The clone carrying this T cell receptor beta chain was recorded a few times. The data derive from a study of blood T cells in healthy people across ages. Alongside a J-beta primer mix, a sample-barcoded 5' primer served in a second PCR lasting roughly 7 to 11 cycles. In TCRdb, the 5' RACE reads were re-called with MiXCR into one record per CDR3 protein. The table has over 600,000 distinct CDR3 sequences, roughly 43% seen once; the top ten hold 25% to 35%. The V end was cut by 0 bases, the J end by 3 bases, with 12 bases between. The CDR3 covers 16 residues. Germline CDR1 reads LGHNA; CDR2 reads YNFKEQ.

The sequence derives from a man at least 80 years old in good health. The specimen was blood. V is TRBV4-2 and J is TRBJ2-1; the D gene could be TRBD1 or TRBD2 (7 bases each). CDR3 amino acids: CASSQDAGGDYNEQFF. As DNA, the CDR3 is TGTGCCAGCAGCCAAGACGCAGGGGGGGACTACAATGAGCAGTTCTTC.